Listed below are T cell receptor beta chains from one sample, sequenced in a study of shared clonotypes between healthy human individuals. The data were produced by immunoSEQ multiplex PCR, yet TCRdb's version contains in-frame clones alone and is incomplete. The table includes some 2.1 million clones, 80% to 95% detected once. Sequences were obtained from naive CD8+ T cells from PBMCs. The receptors come from a young man in good health. Some clones in this sample may be carry-over from other donors' samples. Both conserved end residues are part of each CDR3. The D gene is left open where the match is weak. Where a row states a size, it is once, few, many or the class of an expanded clone; other rows omit it.

TGCGCCAGCAGCCAGCGGACAGGGGGCGATGAGCAGTTCTTC,CASSQRTGGDEQFF,TRBV4-1,-,TRBJ2-1,TRBD1
TGTGCCAGCAGCCCTTCCTCCGGGGGGGTTCACGAGCAGTACTTC,CASSPSSGGVHEQYF,TRBV9,-,TRBJ2-7,TRBD2
TGCGCCAGCAGTGAGGGCAGAACCTACGAGCAGTACTTC,CASSEGRTYEQYF,TRBV10-2,-,TRBJ2-7,-
TGCAGCGTTAAGGGTGTGAATGAGCAGTTCTTC,CSVKGVNEQFF,TRBV29-1,-,TRBJ2-1,-
TGCAGCGTTGCCTCCGGGACTAGCTACGAGCAGTACTTC,CSVASGTSYEQYF,TRBV29-1,-,TRBJ2-7,TRBD2
TGTGCCAGCAGCTTCAGCGGGCCCTCCTACGAGCAGTACTTC,CASSFSGPSYEQYF,TRBV7-8,-,TRBJ2-7,-
TGTGCCAGCAGCTTAATCGGGACTAATGGCTACACCTTC,CASSLIGTNGYTF,TRBV7-9,-,TRBJ1-2,-
TGTGCCAGCAGCCTCCTTGACAGGGGGCTTGGGTCCTACGAGCAGTACTTC,CASSLLDRGLGSYEQYF,TRBV7-2,-,TRBJ2-7,TRBD1
TGTGCCACCAGCGTCTCTGGGGTTTCCTACAATGAGCAGTTCTTC,CATSVSGVSYNEQFF,TRBV15,-,TRBJ2-1,-
TGTGCCAGCAGTTACTCTTCCCCAACTCGTTACGAGCAGTACTTC,CASSYSSPTRYEQYF,TRBV6-5,-,TRBJ2-7,-
TGCGCCAGCAGTCGTATCGGGACTAGCACAGATACGCAGTATTTT,CASSRIGTSTDTQYF,TRBV10-1,-,TRBJ2-3,-
TGTGCCAGCAGCGTCGGGGGGAGTCTAGCCAAAAACATTCAGTACTTC,CASSVGGSLAKNIQYF,TRBV9,-,TRBJ2-4,TRBD2
TGTGCCAGCCGACTCGGCTTTGAGTGGGTCTTC,CASRLGFEWVF,TRBV27,-,TRBJ2-1,-
TGTGCCAGCAGCGTCGACCGAGCCTCCTACAATGAGCAGTTCTTC,CASSVDRASYNEQFF,TRBV11-2,-,TRBJ2-1,-
TGTGCCAGCAGCTTAGTTAGCACTTACAATGAGCAGTTCTTC,CASSLVSTYNEQFF,TRBV7-9,-,TRBJ2-1,-
TGTGCCAGCAGTAGGCTAGCGGGAGAAGAGACCCAGTACTTC,CASSRLAGEETQYF,TRBV28,-,TRBJ2-5,TRBD2
TGTGCCAGCAGTTTTGGGGACAGGGGAGACTACACCTTC,CASSFGDRGDYTF,TRBV28,-,TRBJ1-2,TRBD1
TGTGCCAGCCGACGGGACAGGGATTCCTACGAGCAGTACTTC,CASRRDRDSYEQYF,TRBV28,-,TRBJ2-7,TRBD1
TGTGCCAGCAGCTTAGAGCCGGTTTCCTACAATGAGCAGTTCTTC,CASSLEPVSYNEQFF,TRBV7-9,-,TRBJ2-1,-
TGTGCCATCAGTGGGGAGTTGGGGTCTGGAAACACCATATATTTT,CAISGELGSGNTIYF,TRBV10-3,-,TRBJ1-3,-
TGTGCCAGCAGCACGGGGAGAGATACGCAGTATTTT,CASSTGRDTQYF,TRBV7-6,once,TRBJ2-3,-
TGTGCCAGTACCCTGGGACAGGGGCCGTACAATGGCTACACCTTC,CASTLGQGPYNGYTF,TRBV19,-,TRBJ1-2,TRBD1
TGTGCCAGCAGCTTAGCTTGGACCGAGGACACTGAAGCTTTCTTT,CASSLAWTEDTEAFF,TRBV7-9,once,TRBJ1-1,-
TGTGCCAGTAGTCACAGGGTAGAAGCTTTCTTT,CASSHRVEAFF,TRBV19,-,TRBJ1-1,-
TGTGCCAGCAGCTTAAGCCCGGCGGGATCCTACAATGAGCAGTTCTTC,CASSLSPAGSYNEQFF,TRBV11-2,-,TRBJ2-1,-
TGTGCCAGCAGCTTATTTGGGACTAGCGGGTCTGGGGCCAACGTCCTGACTTTC,CASSLFGTSGSGANVLTF,TRBV7-9,-,TRBJ2-6,TRBD2
TGCGCCAGCAGCCCCCCCCTGACAGGGAAGACGTACGAGCAGTACTTC,CASSPPLTGKTYEQYF,TRBV4-1,-,TRBJ2-7,TRBD1
TGTGCCAGCAGCGTTGGGACAGAAGGTGGGGATGAGCAGTTCTTC,CASSVGTEGGDEQFF,TRBV9,once,TRBJ2-1,TRBD1
TGCGCCAGCAGCCCGGCGGGGGGGGCGCGTGGCGAAAAACTGTTTTTT,CASSPAGGARGEKLFF,TRBV5-1,-,TRBJ1-4,-